This is a list of T cell receptor beta chains from one sample in a study of early stage breast cancer tumors. TCRdb's table, derived via immunoSEQ multiplex PCR, lists solely in-frame clones and lacks some. In the table there are approximately 11,000 clones, about three quarters of which are singletons. Sample: breast tumor tissue. The source is a person in their 40s with breast cancer. Both conserved end residues are part of each CDR3. D genes are given only for firm matches. Expanded clones get a size class; other rows say once, few or many, or leave the size out.

>TRBV7-9|NA|medium-sized|TRBJ2-7
CASSPSLPDYEQYF
TGTGCCAGCAGCCCCTCCCTCCCAGATTACGAGCAGTACTTC
>TRBV30|NA|NA|TRBJ2-5
CAWSLTPGLALGHF
TGTGCCTGGTCTCTGACACCCGGACTGGCCCTTGGGCACTTC
>TRBV7-2|NA|NA|TRBJ2-6
CASSRSGWGSGANVLTF
TGTGCCAGCAGCCGATCTGGGTGGGGGAGTGGGGCCAACGTCCTGACTTTC
>TRBV2|TRBD2|NA|TRBJ2-2
CASSNALAGGTMNTGELFF
TGTGCCAGCAGTAATGCCCTAGCGGGAGGGACCATGAACACCGGGGAGCTGTTTTTT
>TRBV5-1|NA|NA|TRBJ2-1
CASSFTSGVANNEQFF
TGCGCCAGCAGCTTTACATCGGGGGTGGCAAACAATGAGCAGTTCTTC
>TRBV19|TRBD1|NA|TRBJ1-3
CASSPPGGGGNTIYF
TGTGCCAGTAGCCCCCCAGGGGGCGGAGGAAACACCATATATTTT
>TRBV2|TRBD1|NA|TRBJ2-2
CASGQGDDTGELFF
TGTGCCAGTGGACAGGGGGATGACACCGGGGAGCTGTTTTTT
>TRBV7-2|NA|NA|TRBJ2-1
CASSSSNLIFGIEQFF
TGTGCCAGCAGCTCTTCGAACTTGATATTCGGGATTGAGCAGTTCTTC
>TRBV4-1|NA|few|TRBJ1-6
CASSSVGSPLHF
TGCGCCAGCAGCTCCGTTGGTTCACCCCTCCACTTT
>TRBV14|TRBD1|NA|TRBJ1-2
CASSQETGTGAWYGYTF
TGTGCCAGCAGCCAAGAAACGGGGACAGGGGCCTGGTATGGCTACACCTTC
>TRBV29-1|TRBD1|few|TRBJ2-1
CSVGGTGAYNEQFF
TGCAGCGTTGGTGGGACAGGGGCCTACAATGAGCAGTTCTTC
>TRBV6-5|TRBD1|NA|TRBJ2-3
CASRDRSSSTDTQYF
TGTGCCAGCAGGGACAGGTCCTCTAGCACAGATACGCAGTATTTT
>TRBV7-8|TRBD1|NA|TRBJ2-7
CASSSPGQAIYEQYF
TGTGCCAGCAGTTCTCCGGGACAGGCGATCTACGAGCAGTACTTC
>TRBV13|NA|NA|TRBJ1-4
CASSQQSYNEKLFF
TGTGCCAGCAGCCAACAGTCATATAATGAAAAACTGTTTTTT
>TRBV21-1|NA|NA|TRBJ2-3
CASPGGVADTQYF
TGTGCCAGCCCGGGAGGAGTGGCAGATACGCAGTATTTT
>TRBV18|TRBD2|few|TRBJ2-7
CASSDTPGGSPEQYF
TGTGCCAGCTCAGACACCCCGGGAGGTTCGCCCGAGCAGTACTTC
>TRBV5-6|NA|NA|TRBJ2-3
CASSGFFVSTDTQYF
TGTGCCAGCAGCGGTTTCTTCGTCTCAACGGATACGCAGTATTTT
>TRBV10-1|TRBD1|NA|TRBJ2-1
CASSDGQGYEQFF
TGCGCCAGCAGTGACGGACAGGGCTATGAGCAGTTCTTC
>TRBV7-8|NA|NA|TRBJ1-2
CASSEGGRLSTF
TGTGCCAGCAGCGAAGGGGGACGGCTAAGCACCTTC
>TRBV7-9|TRBD1|NA|TRBJ2-7
CASSSLDRAYEQYF
TGTGCCAGCAGCTCCCTCGACAGGGCCTACGAGCAGTACTTC
>TRBV5-1|TRBD2|few|TRBJ2-1
CASSRLAGFRHEQFF
TGCGCCAGCTCTCGACTAGCGGGATTTCGCCATGAGCAGTTCTTC
>TRBV13|TRBD1|NA|TRBJ2-5
CASSLKFGTEWYF
TGTGCCAGCAGCTTAAAATTCGGGACAGAATGGTACTTC
>TRBV21-1|NA|NA|TRBJ2-3
CASSKGAGLAGEGDTQYF
TGTGCCAGCAGCAAGGGGGCGGGACTAGCGGGAGAAGGGGATACGCAGTATTTT
>TRBV27|NA|NA|TRBJ2-2
CASSLSGARYTGELFF
TGTGCCAGCAGTTTATCGGGGGCGCGGTATACCGGGGAGCTGTTTTTT
>TRBV18|NA|NA|TRBJ2-2
CASSWGSVSGELFF
TGTGCCAGCTCGTGGGGATCGGTCTCCGGGGAGCTGTTTTTT
>TRBV10-3|TRBD2|once|TRBJ2-1
CAISESTASGSNEQFF
TGTGCCATCAGTGAGTCGACGGCTAGCGGTTCAAATGAGCAGTTCTTC
>TRBV2|TRBD2|NA|TRBJ2-5
CASGERESVVETQYF
TGTGCCAGCGGGGAGCGGGAGAGTGTTGTGGAGACCCAGTACTTC
>TRBV7-6|TRBD2|NA|TRBJ2-1
CASSSLAGGSREQFF
TGTGCCAGCAGCTCGCTGGCGGGAGGGTCCCGTGAGCAGTTCTTC
>TRBV6-1|NA|NA|TRBJ2-7
CASSLDWARQYF
TGTGCCAGCAGCTTGGACTGGGCACGGCAGTACTTC
>TRBV6-1|NA|NA|TRBJ1-1
CASRSMTDTEAFF
TGTGCCAGCAGATCGATGACGGACACTGAAGCTTTCTTT
>TRBV6-1|NA|NA|TRBJ1-5
CASSAAGGAQPQHF
TGTGCCAGCAGTGCCGCCGGAGGGGCTCAGCCCCAGCATTTT
>TRBV19|TRBD1|NA|TRBJ1-2
CASRLGQGVYGYTF
TGTGCCAGTAGACTGGGACAGGGGGTATATGGCTACACCTTC
>TRBV19|NA|once|TRBJ1-3
CASSRRGFGWSSGNTIYF
TGTGCCAGTAGTCGTAGGGGGTTCGGGTGGTCCTCTGGAAACACCATATATTTT
>TRBV5-1|TRBD2|once|TRBJ2-1
CACAAGGSYNEQFF
TGCGCTTGTGCAGCGGGAGGCTCCTACAATGAGCAGTTCTTC
>TRBV7-3|TRBD2|NA|TRBJ2-5
CASSLGTSGRARGETQYF
TGTGCCAGCAGCTTAGGGACTAGCGGGAGGGCCCGTGGTGAGACCCAGTACTTC
>TRBV7-8|NA|NA|TRBJ1-2
CASSLGGSSGYGYTF
TGTGCCAGCAGCTTAGGTGGATCGTCGGGCTATGGCTACACCTTC
>TRBV2|NA|once|TRBJ1-1
CASSEGQHTEAFF
TGTGCCAGCAGTGAAGGGCAGCACACTGAAGCTTTCTTT
>TRBV4-1|NA|NA|TRBJ2-6
CASSQDRWSSGANVLTF
TGCGCCAGCAGCCAAGATAGGTGGAGCTCTGGGGCCAACGTCCTGACTTTC
>TRBV6-6|NA|once|TRBJ2-7
CATSRDTSSYEQYF
TGTGCCACCTCCAGGGACACGAGCTCCTACGAGCAGTACTTC
>TRBV6-1|NA|NA|TRBJ2-1
CASSEGLANYNEQFF
TGTGCCAGCAGTGAAGGGCTAGCGAACTACAATGAGCAGTTCTTC
>TRBV10-2|NA|NA|TRBJ1-5
CATCAIYSNQPQHF
TGCGCCACCTGTGCTATTTATAGCAATCAGCCCCAGCATTTT
>TRBV10-1|TRBD2|NA|TRBJ2-7
CASSTERGLSYEQYF
TGCGCCAGCTCAACGGAGCGGGGCCTCTCCTACGAGCAGTACTTC
>TRBV5-6|TRBD1|few|TRBJ1-2
CASSFRRTGGNYGYTF
TGTGCCAGCAGCTTTCGGAGGACAGGGGGAAACTATGGCTACACCTTC
>TRBV4-1|TRBD1|NA|TRBJ2-7
CASSQEARDRVRSEQYF
TGCGCCAGCAGCCAAGAGGCGAGGGACAGGGTTCGATCCGAGCAGTACTTC
>TRBV11-2|TRBD2|NA|TRBJ2-5
CASSLPTGGQETQYF
TGTGCCAGCAGCTTACCCACGGGAGGACAAGAGACCCAGTACTTC
>TRBV7-9|NA|NA|TRBJ2-1
CASSLGIGSNEQFF
TGTGCCAGCAGCTTAGGTATAGGCAGCAATGAGCAGTTCTTC